This entry lists 10 T cell receptor beta chains sequenced from one sample in a study of OX40 agonist ivuxolimab in advanced cancers. Libraries were prepared by immunoSEQ multiplex PCR; TCRdb keeps only in-frame clonotypes and omits some of them. The sample consists of tens of thousands of clones, roughly nine tenths of them appearing once. Source: CD4+ or CD8+ T cells sorted from blood, taken in a trial of the OX40 agonist ivuxolimab. The origin of the receptors is an adult with an advanced solid tumor such as melanoma, head and neck, liver or kidney cancer.

Only a few counts were recorded for this clone. The chain uses TRBV28 and TRBJ2-3; 9 bases are shared with TRBD1. Per the germline V gene, CDR1 is MDHEN and CDR2 is SYDVKM. This CDR3 spans 21 amino acids. Unmatched junction bases numbered 27, after V lost 9 bases and J lost 2 bases. The CDR3 coding sequence is TGTGCCAGTAACCCTCGGGACAGGGTTCAGGATGGGGGTCAAGTCACAGATACGCAGTATTTT. Translating gives CASNPRDRVQDGGQVTDTQYF. Drawing the rest from reference TRBV28 and TRBJ2-3, the complete variable domain is DVKVTQSSRYLVKRTGEKVFLECVQDMDHENMFWYRQDPGLGLRLIYFSYDVKMKEKGDIPEGYSVSREKKERFSLILESASTNQTSMYLCASNPRDRVQDGGQVTDTQYFGPGTRLTVL.

By frequency in the sample, this clone is medium-sized (0.01 to 0.1%). The chain is built from TRBV6-1 and TRBJ2-7; D remains ambiguous. Germline CDR1 reads MNHNS; CDR2 reads SASEGT. V was trimmed by 2 bases and J by 13 bases, leaving 12 bases between them. This CDR3 is built from 11 residues. Here the CDR3 DNA reads TGTGCCAGCAGTGAAAGTCTCTGGGCATACTTC. It encodes CASSESLWAYF.

V is TRBV2 and J is TRBJ2-7, with TRBD1 as a possible D gene (6 bases). Germline CDR1 SNHLY, CDR2 FYNNEI. The ends were cut back, 5 bases at V and 4 bases at J, with 15 bases in the middle. This CDR3 spans 14 amino acids. The CDR3 is CASSTGTTTYEQYF. The CDR3 DNA is TGTGCCAGCAGTACCGGGACAACAACTTACGAGCAGTACTTC.

The CDR3 sequence: CASSQSFRPYSGNTIYF. CDR3 in DNA: TGTGCCAGTAGTCAAAGTTTCAGGCCGTACTCTGGAAACACCATATATTTT. V and J are TRBV19 and TRBJ1-3; no firm D call. V shed 5 bases and J shed 0 bases, with 17 bases lying between them. Germline CDR1 LNHDA, CDR2 SQIVND (reference sequence). The CDR3 has 17 residues.

V gene TRBV21-1 combines with J gene TRBJ2-7; TRBD2, the table's D call, was not compared with the DNA. TRBV21-1 is a listed pseudogene. The CDR3 length is 18 residues. The CDR3, as DNA: TGTGCCAGCAGCAAAGCGCGCATCAGCGGGAGGGCCCCCCACGAGCAGTACTTC. Translation gives CASSKARISGRAPHEQYF.

The chain links TRBV6-5 to TRBJ2-7, with D maybe TRBD1 (5 bases). Trimming took 3 bases from V and 3 from J, leaving 12 bases between them. The CDR3 loop spans 14 amino acids. Germline lookup yields CDR1 MNHEY and CDR2 SVGAGI. CDR3 sequence: CASSYTTDGYEQYF. The CDR3 nucleotides are TGTGCCAGCAGTTATACGACAGACGGCTACGAGCAGTACTTC.

The chain combines TRBV28 with TRBJ2-7, with no clear D. Trimming shortened V by 3 bases and J by 5 bases, and 11 bases separated the two germline ends. The germline CDR1 and CDR2 sequences are MDHEN and SYDVKM. The length of the CDR3 is 13 residues. CDR3 sequence (DNA): TGTGCCAGCAGTTTCCCTGGAGTAAACGAGCAGTACTTC. The encoded protein is CASSFPGVNEQYF.

The rearrangement links TRBV4-1 to TRBJ2-3; a possible D gene is TRBD2 (5 bases). The CDR3 extends over 14 amino acids. V dropped 3 bases and J dropped 4 bases, with 11 bases sitting between them. Germline V lookup: CDR1 MGHRA, CDR2 YSYEKL. In nucleotides, the CDR3 is TGCGCCAGCAGCCAGGGAGTTGGGGCAGATACGCAGTATTTT. Protein product: CASSQGVGADTQYF.

This clone showed up just once. This chain joins TRBV19 and TRBJ2-3; D possibly corresponds to TRBD1 (5 bases). The V gene's germline CDR1 is LNHDA and CDR2 SQIVND (reference sequence). V dropped 1 base and J dropped 0 bases, with 8 bases sitting between them. There are 15 residues in the CDR3. This CDR3 is CASSIGYRSTDTQYF. CDR3 nucleotides: TGTGCCAGTAGTATAGGGTACAGGAGCACAGATACGCAGTATTTT.

This clone is termed medium-sized (0.01 to 0.1%). The V call is TRBV29-1, the J call TRBJ2-1; TRBD2 matches 7 bases. The germline V gene encodes CDR1 SQVTM and CDR2 ANQGSEA. J gave up 6 bases and V 8 bases, and 7 bases lay outside the gene matches. This CDR3 comprises 12 residues. CDR3 region: CSLGGTTNEQFF. CDR3 nucleotides: TGCAGCCTTGGCGGGACTACCAATGAGCAGTTCTTC.